The clone carrying this T cell receptor (beta chain) was seen many times. From germline, CDR1 is SGHTA and CDR2 FQGTGA. This CDR3 has 13 amino acids. V lost 4 bases and J 6 bases, leaving 12 bases between the germline ends. The data originate from a study of Graves' ophthalmopathy and Graves' hyperthyroidism. Investigators amplified TCR beta CDR3 regions from RNA transcripts. The library came from an HTBI-primed first-round RT-PCR and a second-round multiplex PCR. From the multiplex PCR reads, TCRdb called clonotypes with MiXCR, one entry per CDR3 protein. Of 600,000 to 700,000 distinct CDR3 sequences listed, over 40% were seen once; the top ten hold 3% to 4%.

The sequencing sample was made of peripheral blood. V is TRBV7-3 and J is TRBJ1-2, with D uncertain. The TCR originated in an adult man with Graves' ophthalmopathy. As DNA, the CDR3 is TGTGCCAGCAGCTCCCAGGTGGCGGATGGCTACACCTTC. The encoded protein is CASSSQVADGYTF.